This T cell receptor (beta chain) emerged from a study of CD8 T cells in ankylosing spondylitis (dated by TCRdb to about 2017). With respect to the entire study: The study set out to find disease-linked TCR variants by profiling T cell receptor beta repertoires in ankylosing spondylitis patients and healthy donors. Peripheral blood was sampled, and synovial fluid was also collected from ankylosing spondylitis patients. In total, the full study cohort was made up of some 110 healthy donors and 25 or so ankylosing spondylitis patients. The investigation overall reported the following: Blood from ankylosing spondylitis patients appeared to be characterized by a TCR beta motif made up of 8 or 9 highly homologous amino acid variants. According to the report, matched synovial fluid samples from ankylosing spondylitis patients were significantly enriched for the disease-linked clones. A CD8+ phenotype was shown by the disease-linked clones, which were found at relatively low frequencies in peripheral blood. Some motif variants were previously reported in synovial fluid and blood of reactive arthritis patients, suggesting common disease-initiation mechanisms.

From the cysteine up to the phenylalanine, the CDR3 has a length of 15 residues. The sequence is cut down to CDR3 DNA, 45 bases in frame from base 1. The V and J ends are trimmed by 1 base and 5 bases, leaving 14 bases between them. The germline V gene gives CDR1 as SGHAT and CDR2 as FQNNGV. The listed sequencing device is Illumina HiSeq 2500. Quantitative 5'-RACE with molecular barcodes was used to prepare TCR beta libraries. For the original study's pipeline: A new computational method based on a probabilistic model of VDJ rearrangement was used to identify disease-linked TCR variants. TCRdb reprocessing: public reads trimmed at Q25 with fastp, clones called with MiXCR, in-frame beta chains kept. Identical CDR3 proteins give one entry, which carries the most common genes and DNA. None of the V and J calls come from the authors' own analysis; TCRdb made them. The sample contains some 250,000 distinct CDR3 sequences, approximately 24% of them found a single time. The ten largest clones represent around 0.64% of the sample.

Ten or more counts support this clonotype. Its target antigen remains unknown. It has no much larger one-base neighbor in the sample; base qualities were not kept. The sequence joins TRBV11-2 to TRBJ2-5; the D gene is perhaps TRBD2, on 6 matching bases. This receptor was taken from a male donor with ankylosing spondylitis or in good health (not recorded which). Sequences were obtained from blood, either unsorted or a sorted T cell fraction (not recorded which). The encoded CDR3 is CASSLGTRRGETQYF. The nucleotide sequence reads as follows: TGTGCCAGCAGCTTAGGGACACGCCGGGGGGAGACCCAGTACTTC.